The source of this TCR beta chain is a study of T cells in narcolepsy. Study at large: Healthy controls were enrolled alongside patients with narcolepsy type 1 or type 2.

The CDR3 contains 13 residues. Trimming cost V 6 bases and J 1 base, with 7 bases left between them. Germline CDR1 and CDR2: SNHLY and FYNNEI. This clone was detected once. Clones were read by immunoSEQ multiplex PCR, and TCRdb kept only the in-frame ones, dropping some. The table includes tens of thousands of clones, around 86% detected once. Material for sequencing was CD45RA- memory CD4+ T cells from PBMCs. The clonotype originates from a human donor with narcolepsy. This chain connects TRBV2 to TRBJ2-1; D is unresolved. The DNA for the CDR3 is TGTGCCAGCAGCACGGAATCCTACAATGAGCAGTTCTTC. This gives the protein CASSTESYNEQFF.